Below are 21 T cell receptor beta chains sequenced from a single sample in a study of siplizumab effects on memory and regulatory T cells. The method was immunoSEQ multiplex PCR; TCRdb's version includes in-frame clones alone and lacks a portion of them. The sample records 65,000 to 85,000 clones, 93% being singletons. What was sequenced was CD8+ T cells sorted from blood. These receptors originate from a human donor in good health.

In DNA form, the CDR3 reads TGTGCCAGCATGTGGGAGGCCTCTTCGATTGGGGAGACCCAGTACTTC. It codes for CASMWEASSIGETQYF. The chain couples TRBV2 to TRBJ2-5; weak D call: TRBD2 (6 bases). Trimming removed 7 bases at V and 5 bases at J, with 23 bases between. Germline V gene lookup returns CDR1 SNHLY and CDR2 FYNNEI. The CDR3 runs to 16 residues.

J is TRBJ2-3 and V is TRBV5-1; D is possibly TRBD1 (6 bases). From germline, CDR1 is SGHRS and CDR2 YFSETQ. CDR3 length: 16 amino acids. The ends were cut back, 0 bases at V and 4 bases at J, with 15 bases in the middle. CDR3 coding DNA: TGCGCCAGCAGCTTGGTGGACCAGGGGTTGTCAGATACGCAGTATTTT. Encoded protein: CASSLVDQGLSDTQYF.

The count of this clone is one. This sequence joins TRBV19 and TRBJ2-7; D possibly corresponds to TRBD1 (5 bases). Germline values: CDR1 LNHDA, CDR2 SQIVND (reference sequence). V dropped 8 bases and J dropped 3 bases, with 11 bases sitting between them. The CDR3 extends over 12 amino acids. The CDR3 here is CASQGPLYEQYF. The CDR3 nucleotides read TGTGCCAGTCAGGGTCCCCTCTACGAGCAGTACTTC.

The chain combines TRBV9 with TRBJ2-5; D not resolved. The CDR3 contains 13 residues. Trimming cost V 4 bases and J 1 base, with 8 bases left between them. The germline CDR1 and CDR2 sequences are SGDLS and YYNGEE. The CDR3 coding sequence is TGTGCCAGCAGCAGACTCACCCAAGAGACCCAGTACTTC. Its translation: CASSRLTQETQYF.

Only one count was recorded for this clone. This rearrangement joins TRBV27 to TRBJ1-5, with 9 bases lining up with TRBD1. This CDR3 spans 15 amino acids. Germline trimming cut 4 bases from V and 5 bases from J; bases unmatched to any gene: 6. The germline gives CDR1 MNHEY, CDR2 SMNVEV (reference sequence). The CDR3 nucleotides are TGTGCCAGCAGTTCCTTACAGGGGGCGGATCAGCCCCAGCATTTT. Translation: CASSSLQGADQPQHF.

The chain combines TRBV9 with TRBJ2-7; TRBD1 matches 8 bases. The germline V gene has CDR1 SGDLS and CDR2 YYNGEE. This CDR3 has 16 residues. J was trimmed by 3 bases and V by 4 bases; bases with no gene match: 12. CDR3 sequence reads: CASSLGTGPRNYEQYF. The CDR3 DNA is TGTGCCAGCAGCCTAGGGACAGGCCCAAGGAACTACGAGCAGTACTTC.

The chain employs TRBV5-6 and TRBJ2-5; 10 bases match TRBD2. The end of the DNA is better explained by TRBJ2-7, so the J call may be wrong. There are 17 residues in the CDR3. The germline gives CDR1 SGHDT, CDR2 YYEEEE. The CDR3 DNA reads TGTGCCAGCAGCCCACGGCCGGGACTAGCGTATTCCTACGAGCAGTACTTC. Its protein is CASSPRPGLAYSYEQYF.

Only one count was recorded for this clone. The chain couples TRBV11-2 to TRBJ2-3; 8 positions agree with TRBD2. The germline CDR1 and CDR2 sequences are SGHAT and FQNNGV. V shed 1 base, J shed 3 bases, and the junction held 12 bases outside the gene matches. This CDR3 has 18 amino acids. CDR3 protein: CASSLVAAGGPLTDTQYF. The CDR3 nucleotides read TGTGCCAGCAGCTTAGTGGCGGCGGGGGGCCCTTTGACAGATACGCAGTATTTT.

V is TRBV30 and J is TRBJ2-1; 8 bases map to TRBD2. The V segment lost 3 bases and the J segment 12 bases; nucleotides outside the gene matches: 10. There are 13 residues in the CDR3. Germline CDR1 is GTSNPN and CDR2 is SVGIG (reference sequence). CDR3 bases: TGTGCCTGGAGCGATCTAGCGGGCCCATGGCAGTTCTTC. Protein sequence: CAWSDLAGPWQFF.

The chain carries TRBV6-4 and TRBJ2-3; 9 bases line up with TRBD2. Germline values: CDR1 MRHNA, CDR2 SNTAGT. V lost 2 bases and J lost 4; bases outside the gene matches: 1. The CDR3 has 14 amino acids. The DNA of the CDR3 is TGTGCCAGCAGTGACGGCGGGGGGGCAGATACGCAGTATTTT. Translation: CASSDGGGADTQYF.

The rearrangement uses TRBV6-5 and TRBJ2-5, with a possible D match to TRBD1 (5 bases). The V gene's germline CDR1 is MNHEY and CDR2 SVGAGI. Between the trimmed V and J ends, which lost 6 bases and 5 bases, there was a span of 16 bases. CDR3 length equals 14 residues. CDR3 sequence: CASSPDSFGETQYF. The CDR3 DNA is TGTGCCAGCAGCCCCGACAGTTTCGGGGAGACCCAGTACTTC.

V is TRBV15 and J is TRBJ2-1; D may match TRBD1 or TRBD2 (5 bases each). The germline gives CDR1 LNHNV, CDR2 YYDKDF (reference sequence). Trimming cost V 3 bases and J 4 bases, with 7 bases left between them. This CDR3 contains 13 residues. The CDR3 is CATSSREYNEQFF. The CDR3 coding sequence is TGTGCCACCAGCAGCAGGGAGTACAATGAGCAGTTCTTC.

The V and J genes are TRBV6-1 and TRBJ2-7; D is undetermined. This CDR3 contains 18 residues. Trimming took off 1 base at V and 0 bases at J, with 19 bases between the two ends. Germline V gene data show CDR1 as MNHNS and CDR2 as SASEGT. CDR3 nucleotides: TGTGCCAGCAGTGAAGGGGCCGTGCCAATGATAAGCTCCTACGAGCAGTACTTC. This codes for CASSEGAVPMISSYEQYF.

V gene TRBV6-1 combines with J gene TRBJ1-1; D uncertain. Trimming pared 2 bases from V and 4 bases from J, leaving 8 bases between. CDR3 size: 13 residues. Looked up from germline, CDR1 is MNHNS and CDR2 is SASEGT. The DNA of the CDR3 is TGTGCCAGCAGTGAACCCGGGTTCACTGAAGCTTTCTTT. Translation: CASSEPGFTEAFF.

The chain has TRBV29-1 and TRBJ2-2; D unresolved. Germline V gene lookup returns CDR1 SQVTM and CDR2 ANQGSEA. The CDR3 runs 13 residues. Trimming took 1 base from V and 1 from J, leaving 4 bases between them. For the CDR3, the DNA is TGCAGCGTTGAAGCTTGGAACACCGGGGAGCTGTTTTTT. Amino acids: CSVEAWNTGELFF.

The CDR3 region is CASRGIDSVDYGYTF. As DNA, the CDR3 is TGTGCCAGCCGGGGGATAGATTCTGTGGACTATGGCTACACCTTC. The chain joins TRBV10-3 to TRBJ1-2; D perhaps matches TRBD1 (5 bases). The V gene's germline CDR1 is ENHRY and CDR2 SYGVKD. Trimming removed 10 bases at V and 3 bases at J, with 21 bases between. The CDR3 has 15 amino acids.

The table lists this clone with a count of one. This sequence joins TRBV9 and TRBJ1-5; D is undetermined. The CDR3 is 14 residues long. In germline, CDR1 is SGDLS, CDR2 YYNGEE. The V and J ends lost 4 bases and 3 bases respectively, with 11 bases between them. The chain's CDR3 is CASSPSWANQPQHF. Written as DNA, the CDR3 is TGTGCCAGCAGCCCGTCGTGGGCCAATCAGCCCCAGCATTTT.

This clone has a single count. CDR3: CASSEGGQGLAETQYF. DNA for the CDR3: TGTGCCAGCAGTGAAGGGGGACAGGGGCTTGCAGAGACCCAGTACTTC. This chain links TRBV2 with TRBJ2-5, with 10 bases lining up with TRBD1. Germline trimming cut 1 base from V and 4 bases from J; bases unmatched to any gene: 6. The length of the CDR3 is 16 residues. The germline V gene has CDR1 SNHLY and CDR2 FYNNEI.

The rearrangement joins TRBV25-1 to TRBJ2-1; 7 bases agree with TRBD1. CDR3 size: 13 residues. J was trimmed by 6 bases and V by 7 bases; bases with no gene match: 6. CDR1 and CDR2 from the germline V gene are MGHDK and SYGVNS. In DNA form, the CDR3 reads TGTGCCAGCACCTGGGGACAGATCAATGAGCAGTTCTTC. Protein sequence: CASTWGQINEQFF.

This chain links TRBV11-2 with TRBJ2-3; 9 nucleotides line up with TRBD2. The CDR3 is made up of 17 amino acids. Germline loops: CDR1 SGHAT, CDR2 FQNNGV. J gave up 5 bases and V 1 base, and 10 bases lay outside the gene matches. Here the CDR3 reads CASSLGLAGPLEDTQYF. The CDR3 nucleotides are TGTGCCAGCAGCTTAGGGCTAGCGGGGCCGCTAGAAGATACGCAGTATTTT.

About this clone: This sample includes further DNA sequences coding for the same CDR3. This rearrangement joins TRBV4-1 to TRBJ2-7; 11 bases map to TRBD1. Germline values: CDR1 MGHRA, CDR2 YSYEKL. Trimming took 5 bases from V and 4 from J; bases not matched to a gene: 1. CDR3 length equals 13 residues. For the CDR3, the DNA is TGCGCCAGCAGCGGGACAGGGGGATACGAGCAGTACTTC. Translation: CASSGTGGYEQYF.